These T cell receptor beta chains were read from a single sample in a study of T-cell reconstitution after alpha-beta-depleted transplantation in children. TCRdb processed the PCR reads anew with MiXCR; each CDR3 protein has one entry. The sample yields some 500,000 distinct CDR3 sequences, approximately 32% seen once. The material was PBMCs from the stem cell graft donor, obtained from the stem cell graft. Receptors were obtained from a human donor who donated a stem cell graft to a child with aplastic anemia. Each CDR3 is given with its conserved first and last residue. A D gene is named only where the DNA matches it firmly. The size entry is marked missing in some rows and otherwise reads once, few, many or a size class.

TGCAGCGTGGGGACAGGGACAGTACGCCATGGCTACACCTTC	CSVGTGTVRHGYTF	TRBD1	TRBV29-1	TRBJ1-2	-
TGCAGTGCTAGACCTCTAGCGGCTGCCTCCTACGAGCAGTACTTC	CSARPLAAASYEQYF	TRBD2	TRBV20-1	TRBJ2-7	few
TGTGCCAGCACCTCAGCGGGGGGGTCCTACAATGAGCAGTTCTTC	CASTSAGGSYNEQFF	TRBD2	TRBV12-3/TRBV12-4	TRBJ2-1	-
TGTGCCAGCCGAGGGGTGGGGAGCAATCAGCCCCAGCATTTT	CASRGVGSNQPQHF	-	TRBV12-3/TRBV12-4	TRBJ1-5	-
TGTGCCAGCAGCTTGGGCGGGAGGCCCCCAGATACGCAGTATTTT	CASSLGGRPPDTQYF	TRBD2	TRBV5-6	TRBJ2-3	-
TGTGCCAGCTCACCACCCGGCCGAAGGAACACCGGGGAGCTGTTTTTT	CASSPPGRRNTGELFF	-	TRBV18	TRBJ2-2	few
TGTGCCAGCAGTGGCGCCGACTCGGACAGGGGAGGATTAGATACGCAGTATTTT	CASSGADSDRGGLDTQYF	TRBD1	TRBV25-1	TRBJ2-3	-
TGTGCCAGCAGCTGGAGAAAGTTGGGAGGCGAGCAGTTCTTC	CASSWRKLGGEQFF	-	TRBV5-5	TRBJ2-1	-
TGCAGTGCTACCCCGGACAGCTCCTACGAGCAGTACTTC	CSATPDSSYEQYF	-	TRBV20-1	TRBJ2-7	few
TGTGCCAGCAGCCGTGAGGCGGTCGACACTGAAGCTTTCTTT	CASSREAVDTEAFF	-	TRBV5-4	TRBJ1-1	-